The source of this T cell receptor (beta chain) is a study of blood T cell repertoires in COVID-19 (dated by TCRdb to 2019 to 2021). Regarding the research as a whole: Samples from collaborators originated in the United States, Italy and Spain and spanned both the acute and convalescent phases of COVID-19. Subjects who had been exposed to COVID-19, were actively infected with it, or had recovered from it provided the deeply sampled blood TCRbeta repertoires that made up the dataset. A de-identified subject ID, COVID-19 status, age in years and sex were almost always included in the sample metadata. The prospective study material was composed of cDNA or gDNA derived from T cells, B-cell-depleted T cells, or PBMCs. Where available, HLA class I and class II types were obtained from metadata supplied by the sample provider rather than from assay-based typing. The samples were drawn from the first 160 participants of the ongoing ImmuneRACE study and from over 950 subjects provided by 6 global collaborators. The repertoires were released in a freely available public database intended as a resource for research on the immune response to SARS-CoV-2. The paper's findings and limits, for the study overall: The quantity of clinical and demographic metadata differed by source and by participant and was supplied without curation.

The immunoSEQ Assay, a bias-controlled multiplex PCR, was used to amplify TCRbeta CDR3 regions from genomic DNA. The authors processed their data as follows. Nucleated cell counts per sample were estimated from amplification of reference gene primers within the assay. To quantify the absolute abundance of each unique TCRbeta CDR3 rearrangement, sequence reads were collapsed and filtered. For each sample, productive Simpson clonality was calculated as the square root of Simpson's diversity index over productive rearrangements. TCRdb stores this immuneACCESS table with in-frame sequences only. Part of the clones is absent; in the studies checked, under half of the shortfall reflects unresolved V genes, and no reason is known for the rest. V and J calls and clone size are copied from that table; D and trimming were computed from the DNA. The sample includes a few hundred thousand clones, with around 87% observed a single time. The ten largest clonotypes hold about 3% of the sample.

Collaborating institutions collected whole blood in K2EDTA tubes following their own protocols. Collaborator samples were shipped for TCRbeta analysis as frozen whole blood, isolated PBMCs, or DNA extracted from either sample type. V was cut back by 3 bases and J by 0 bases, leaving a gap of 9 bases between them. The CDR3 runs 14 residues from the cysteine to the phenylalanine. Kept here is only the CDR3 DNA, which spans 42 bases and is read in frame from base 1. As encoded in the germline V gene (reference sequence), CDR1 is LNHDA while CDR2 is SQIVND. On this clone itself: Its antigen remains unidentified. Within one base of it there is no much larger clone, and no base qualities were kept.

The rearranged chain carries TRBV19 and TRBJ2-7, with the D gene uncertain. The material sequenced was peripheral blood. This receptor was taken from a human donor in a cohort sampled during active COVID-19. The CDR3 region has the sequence CASSISQNSYEQYF. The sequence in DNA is TGTGCCAGTAGTATCAGTCAGAACTCCTACGAGCAGTACTTC.